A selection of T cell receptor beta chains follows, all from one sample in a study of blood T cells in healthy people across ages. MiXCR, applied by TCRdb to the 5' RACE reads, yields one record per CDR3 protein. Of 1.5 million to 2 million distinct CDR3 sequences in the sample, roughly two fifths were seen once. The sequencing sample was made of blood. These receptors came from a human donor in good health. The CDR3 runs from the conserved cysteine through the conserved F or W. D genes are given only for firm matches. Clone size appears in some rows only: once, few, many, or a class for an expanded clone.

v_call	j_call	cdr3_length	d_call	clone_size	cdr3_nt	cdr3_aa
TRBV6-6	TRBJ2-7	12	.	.	TGTGCCAGCAGTTACGCAGGGGTCGGGCAGTACTTC	CASSYAGVGQYF
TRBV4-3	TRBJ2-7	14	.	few	TGCGCCAGCAGCCAAGATCCAGGGTTCAACGAGCAGTACTTC	CASSQDPGFNEQYF
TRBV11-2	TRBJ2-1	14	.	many	TGTGCCAGCAGCTTAGTGGGTCAGGGGTTTTGGAAGTTCTTC	CASSLVGQGFWKFF
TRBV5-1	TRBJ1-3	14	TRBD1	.	TGCGCCAGCAGTTCGGACAGGGTGGAAAACACCATATATTTT	CASSSDRVENTIYF
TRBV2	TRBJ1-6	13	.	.	TGTGCCATCTCCCCGGACGGAAATTCACCCCTCCACTTT	CAISPDGNSPLHF
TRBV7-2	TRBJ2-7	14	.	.	TGTGCCAGCAGCTTAGGACAGGCTCGCTACGAGCAGTACTTC	CASSLGQARYEQYF
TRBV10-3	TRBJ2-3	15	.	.	TGTGCCATCAAGACAGTCAGTGCTAGCACAGATACGCAGTATTTT	CAIKTVSASTDTQYF
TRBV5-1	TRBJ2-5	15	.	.	TGCGCCAGCAGCTTTACAAGGGGATTTCGGGAGACCCAGTACTTC	CASSFTRGFRETQYF
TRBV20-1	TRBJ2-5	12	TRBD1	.	TGCAGTGCTGGGGGACAGTCCGAGACCCAGTACTTC	CSAGGQSETQYF
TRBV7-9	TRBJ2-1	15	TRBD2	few	TGTGCCAGCATCTCTAGCGGGAGCTCCTACAATGAGCAGTTCTTC	CASISSGSSYNEQFF
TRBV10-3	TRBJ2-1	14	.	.	TGTGCCATCAGTGCTGGGGTCGATGCGAATGAGCAGTTCTTC	CAISAGVDANEQFF
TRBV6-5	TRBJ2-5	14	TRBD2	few	TGTGCCAGCAGTTACTCGGGGGGGTGGAAGACCCAGTACTTC	CASSYSGGWKTQYF
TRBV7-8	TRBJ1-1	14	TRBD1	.	TGTGCCAGCAGCTTCGGACAGGACAACACTGAAGCTTTCTTT	CASSFGQDNTEAFF